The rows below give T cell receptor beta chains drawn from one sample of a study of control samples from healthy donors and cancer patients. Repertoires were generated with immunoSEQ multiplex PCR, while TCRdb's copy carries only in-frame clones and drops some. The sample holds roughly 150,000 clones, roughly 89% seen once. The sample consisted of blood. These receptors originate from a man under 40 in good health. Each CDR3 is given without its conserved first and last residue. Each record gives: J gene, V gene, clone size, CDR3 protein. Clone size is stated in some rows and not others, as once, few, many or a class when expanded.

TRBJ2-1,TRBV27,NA,ASSLSFRAGNEQF
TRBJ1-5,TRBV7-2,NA,ASSSQGQAGQPQH
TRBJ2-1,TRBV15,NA,ATSRPYSGYNEQF
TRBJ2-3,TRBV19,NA,ASRGGLITDTQY
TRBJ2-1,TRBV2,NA,ASRATSGNYNEQF
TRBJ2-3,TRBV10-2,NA,ASPRGGITDTQY
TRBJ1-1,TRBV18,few,ASSLQAGQGAEAF
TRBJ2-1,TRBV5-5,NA,ASSGGQDYYNEQF
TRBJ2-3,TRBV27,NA,ASSLVRIAQGDTQY
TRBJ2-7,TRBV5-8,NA,ASPHGLEQY
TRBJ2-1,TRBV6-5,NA,ASTPGLGSDEQF
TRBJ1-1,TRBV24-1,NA,ATSGGGFAEAF
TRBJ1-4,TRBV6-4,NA,ASSREPQEKLF
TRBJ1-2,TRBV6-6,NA,ASSNTDRGYGYT
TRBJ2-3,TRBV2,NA,ASRAVTGGGTDTQY
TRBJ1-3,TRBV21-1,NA,ASSKDIIPPGNTIY
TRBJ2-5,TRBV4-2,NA,ASSPRTSGGAGETQY
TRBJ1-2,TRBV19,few,ASSINGGVGYT
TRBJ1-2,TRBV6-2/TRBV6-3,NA,ASSPAEGYT
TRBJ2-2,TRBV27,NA,ASRTGQVYTGELF
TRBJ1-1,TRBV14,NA,ASSQDMYTEAF
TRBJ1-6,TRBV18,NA,ASSSIGVSYNSPLH
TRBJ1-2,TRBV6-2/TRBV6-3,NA,ASSYLTRGGADYGYT
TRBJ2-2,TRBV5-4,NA,ASSLASVTNTGELF
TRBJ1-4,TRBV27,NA,ASSLDRGTNEKLF
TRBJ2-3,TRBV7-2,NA,ASSFSGGTDTQY
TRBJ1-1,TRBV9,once,ASSAHYGQQNTEAF
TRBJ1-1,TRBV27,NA,ASSSSGRLNTEAF
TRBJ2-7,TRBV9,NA,ASSVEAGQGYEQY
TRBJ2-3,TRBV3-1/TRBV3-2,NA,ASSQGRTSFLDTQY
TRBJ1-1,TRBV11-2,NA,ASSLQGNTEAF
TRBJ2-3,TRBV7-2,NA,ASSLIGDTQY
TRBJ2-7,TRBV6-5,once,ASSYGGDYEQY
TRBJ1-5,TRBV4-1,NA,ASSPAARGGNQPQH
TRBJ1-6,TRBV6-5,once,ASSFTGEEPPLH
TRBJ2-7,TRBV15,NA,ATSRGASGEQY
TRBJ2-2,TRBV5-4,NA,ASSSGRTGELF
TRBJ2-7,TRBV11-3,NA,ASSLGLLFSYEQY
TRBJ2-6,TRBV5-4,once,ASSLATYISGANVLT
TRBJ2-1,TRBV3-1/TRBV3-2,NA,ASSPTGSDEQF
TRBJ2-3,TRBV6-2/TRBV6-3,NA,ASSTGRTTDTQY
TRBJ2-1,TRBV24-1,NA,ATSDALAGVLDEQF